This is a list of T cell receptor beta chains from one sample in a study of neurological immune-mediated disorders. TCRdb redid the calling of the 5' RACE reads with MiXCR, one entry per CDR3 protein. The table records tens of thousands of distinct CDR3 sequences, roughly 2.6% of them present only once. Sequenced material: PBMCs. The receptors here all came from a woman in her twenties or thirties with multiple sclerosis. Both conserved end residues are trimmed from each CDR3. Each record gives: J gene, D gene, V gene, CDR3 protein. A D gene is named only where the DNA matches it firmly.

TRBJ1-4 NA TRBV15 ATSRGGANEKLF
TRBJ2-5 TRBD2 TRBV7-6 ASSLGTSGQETQY
TRBJ2-1 NA TRBV7-9 ASSPDRPPNEQF
TRBJ2-7 NA TRBV5-1 ASSLVSGDSYEQY
TRBJ2-1 NA TRBV20-1 SAPPGPNNEQF
TRBJ2-1 NA TRBV12-3/TRBV12-4 ASSLWGVRYNEQF
TRBJ2-7 TRBD1 TRBV5-1 ASSTGGPYEQY
TRBJ1-5 TRBD1 TRBV4-3 ASSQGLGGYNQPQH
TRBJ2-3 TRBD2 TRBV7-2 ASSGGLGGGYTQY
TRBJ1-2 TRBD1 TRBV12-3/TRBV12-4 ASSLGTGGYT
TRBJ2-3 TRBD2 TRBV20-1 SAGLAGGDTQY
TRBJ1-2 TRBD1 TRBV5-1 ASSAGTGIGNGYT
TRBJ1-2 TRBD1 TRBV29-1 SVAATLTGGFGYT
TRBJ1-1 NA TRBV18 ASAGQFMNTEAF
TRBJ2-2 TRBD1 TRBV12-3/TRBV12-4 ASRGQVTGELF
TRBJ2-7 NA TRBV27 ASSFTGLGVSSYEQY
TRBJ2-1 TRBD1 TRBV7-8 ASSLQGLFYNEQF
TRBJ2-2 NA TRBV20-1 SARGVAGELF
TRBJ2-3 TRBD2 TRBV5-1 ASSLALAGGTDTQY
TRBJ2-2 NA TRBV9 ASSEKGSQGIGELF
TRBJ2-2 NA TRBV18 ASGGELF
TRBJ2-2 NA TRBV2 ASSKVDGELF
TRBJ1-2 NA TRBV3-1 ASSSHTGILGYT
TRBJ1-5 NA TRBV5-1 ASSLEAGNNQPQH
TRBJ2-7 TRBD2 TRBV7-2 ASSFYSGSIYEQY
TRBJ2-5 NA TRBV5-1 ASSLVSEQETQY
TRBJ1-4 NA TRBV20-1 SAGSGSNEKLF
TRBJ2-1 TRBD2 TRBV27 ASGLAGYNEQF
TRBJ2-5 NA TRBV20-1 SGRETQY
TRBJ1-5 NA TRBV6-5 ASSYGLDSNQPQH
TRBJ2-3 TRBD2 TRBV7-6 ASSPEAGVGPDTQY
TRBJ2-1 TRBD1 TRBV24-1 ATSGQDRGPSEQF
TRBJ2-5 TRBD2 TRBV5-1 ASSSLAGASETQY
TRBJ2-3 TRBD2 TRBV5-1 ASSPLGGGRDTQY
TRBJ2-1 TRBD2 TRBV6-2/TRBV6-3 ASKRAGNNQF
TRBJ2-7 NA TRBV6-6 ASTLLGLGYEQY
TRBJ2-5 TRBD2 TRBV25-1 ASSRLAEVETQY
TRBJ2-2 NA TRBV28 ASRTEMGDTGELF
TRBJ2-7 NA TRBV7-2 ASKNSILSYEQY
TRBJ2-7 NA TRBV5-6 ASSFGSPSGEQY
TRBJ1-2 TRBD1 TRBV20-1 SADGQGAYGYT
TRBJ2-1 TRBD1 TRBV24-1 ATPGTGDRARRYNEQF
TRBJ1-6 NA TRBV10-3 AISQTGPVPLLH
TRBJ2-7 NA TRBV27 ASSFRRTGYEQY
TRBJ1-1 NA TRBV7-9 ASSFQNRKNTEAF
TRBJ2-3 TRBD2 TRBV6-4 ASSIAGVATDTQY
TRBJ2-3 NA TRBV20-1 SASVSHSSTDTQY